Listed below are T cell receptor beta chains from one sample, sequenced in a study of shared clonotypes between healthy human individuals. Data came from immunoSEQ multiplex PCR; TCRdb stores just in-frame clones and leaves some out. This repertoire shows some 1,400,000 clones, about 96% found once; its top ten account for 1.2%. The sequencing sample was made of naive CD4+ T cells sorted from blood. The receptors originated from a man aged 25-45 years in good health. The CDR3 runs from the conserved cysteine through the conserved F or W. The D gene is left open where the match is weak. Expanded clones are given a class, and other clones once, few, many or no size at all.

CDR3 length	D gene	clone size	V gene	J gene	CDR3 DNA	CDR3 protein
15	TRBD1	NA	TRBV5-1	TRBJ1-3	TGCGCCAGCAGCCAGACGACAGGGATGCGAAACACCATATATTTT	CASSQTTGMRNTIYF
14	NA	NA	TRBV5-4	TRBJ1-3	TGTGCCAGCAGCAACGAGGGGGCTGGAAACACCATATATTTT	CASSNEGAGNTIYF
15	TRBD1	once	TRBV14	TRBJ2-7	TGTGCCAGCAGCCAACTGACAGGGGTGACCTACGAGCAGTACTTC	CASSQLTGVTYEQYF
13	NA	NA	TRBV30	TRBJ2-1	TGTGCCTGGAGCGGTCACAGGTACAATGAGCAGTTCTTC	CAWSGHRYNEQFF
14	NA	NA	TRBV5-1	TRBJ1-4	TGCGCCAGCAGCTCCCTACAGGGTAATGAAAAACTGTTTTTT	CASSSLQGNEKLFF
15	TRBD2	NA	TRBV7-2	TRBJ2-1	TGTGCCAGCAGCGTGAGCGGGAGCGGCCACAATGAGCAGTTCTTC	CASSVSGSGHNEQFF
12	NA	NA	TRBV5-4	TRBJ2-3	TGTGCCAGCAGCTTGGATCCAGATACGCAGTATTTT	CASSLDPDTQYF
13	NA	NA	TRBV7-9	TRBJ1-5	TGTGCCAGCAGCTTGGGGGGAATCCAGCCCCAGCATTTT	CASSLGGIQPQHF
18	NA	NA	TRBV28	TRBJ2-7	TGTGCCAGCAGTTTAATCGGACAGCACCTAGCGCGGGGCTACGAGCAGTACTTC	CASSLIGQHLARGYEQYF
14	TRBD2	NA	TRBV19	TRBJ2-1	TGTGCCAGTAGCCGCAGACTAGCGGGAGATGAGCAGTTCTTC	CASSRRLAGDEQFF
11	TRBD1	NA	TRBV19	TRBJ1-2	TGTGCCAGCGGACAGGCGCTTGGCTACACCTTC	CASGQALGYTF
13	NA	once	TRBV7-8	TRBJ2-3	TGTGCCAGCAGCCTCCCTGGGTTCATGGGGCAGTATTTT	CASSLPGFMGQYF
13	NA	NA	TRBV19	TRBJ1-1	TGTGCCAGTAGAGGACAGCCGAACACTGAAGCTTTCTTT	CASRGQPNTEAFF
14	NA	NA	TRBV28	TRBJ2-1	TGTGCCAGCACGGACGGGAGCTCCTACAATGAGCAGTTCTTC	CASTDGSSYNEQFF
16	TRBD1	NA	TRBV28	TRBJ1-1	TGTGCCAGCAGTCAAGGACAGGGCCTTACGAACACTGAAGCTTTCTTT	CASSQGQGLTNTEAFF
15	NA	NA	TRBV5-6	TRBJ1-5	TGTGCCAGCAGCTTTTACAGATATAGCAATCAGCCCCAGCATTTT	CASSFYRYSNQPQHF
15	TRBD1	NA	TRBV9	TRBJ2-7	TGTGCCAGCAGCGTAGAAGTGGGACAGGGAAACGAGCAGTACTTC	CASSVEVGQGNEQYF
13	NA	NA	TRBV10-3	TRBJ2-5	TGTGCCATCAGTGCTCTCCCTTCAGAGACCCAGTACTTC	CAISALPSETQYF
15	TRBD1	NA	TRBV27	TRBJ2-1	TGTGCCAGCAGTCATTCCGGGACAGTAGACAATGAGCAGTTCTTC	CASSHSGTVDNEQFF
14	NA	once	TRBV28	TRBJ2-7	TGTGCCAGCAGTTTGGCTCGACCGAACTACGAGCAGTACTTC	CASSLARPNYEQYF
15	NA	NA	TRBV9	TRBJ2-7	TGTGCCAGCAGCGTAGATTTGGGAGAAACCTACGAGCAGTACTTC	CASSVDLGETYEQYF
18	TRBD1	NA	TRBV6-1	TRBJ2-2	TGTGCCAGCAGTGCACTCGCGGGACAGGGATACAACACCGGGGAGCTGTTTTTT	CASSALAGQGYNTGELFF
13	NA	NA	TRBV7-9	TRBJ2-3	TGTGCCAGCAGCTTAGATATGTCAGATACGCAGTATTTT	CASSLDMSDTQYF
17	NA	NA	TRBV11-2	TRBJ2-7	TGTGCCAGCAGCTTAGTTCCGGCAGGGGTGGGCTCCTACGAGCAGTACTTC	CASSLVPAGVGSYEQYF
14	TRBD2	NA	TRBV28	TRBJ2-3	TGTGCCAGCAGGGTAGCGGGAGAGGGAGATACGCAGTATTTT	CASRVAGEGDTQYF
14	NA	NA	TRBV19	TRBJ2-3	TGTGCCAGTAGTATAAGGACTCCGACAGATACGCAGTATTTT	CASSIRTPTDTQYF
15	NA	NA	TRBV5-1	TRBJ2-4	TGCGCCAGCAGCTTTTTAGGAAAAAAGGAAAACATTCAGTACTTC	CASSFLGKKENIQYF
11	NA	NA	TRBV6-6	TRBJ2-7	TGTGCCAGCAGTTCCGCCTACGAGCAGTACTTC	CASSSAYEQYF
13	NA	NA	TRBV18	TRBJ2-1	TGTGCCAGCTCATGGGACCCGACCAATGAGCAGTTCTTC	CASSWDPTNEQFF
15	TRBD2	NA	TRBV6-6	TRBJ2-1	TGTGCCAGCAGGCTTCTAGCGGGAGGGATAAATGAGCAGTTCTTC	CASRLLAGGINEQFF
12	NA	once	TRBV30	TRBJ1-1	TGTGCCTGGAGACTCAACACGGACGAAGCTTTCTTT	CAWRLNTDEAFF
15	NA	NA	TRBV2	TRBJ2-2	TGTGCCAGCAGTGAACTTACGAGTAGGTCCGGGGAGCTGTTTTTT	CASSELTSRSGELFF
14	NA	NA	TRBV5-6	TRBJ1-3	TGTGCCAGCAGCTCACAGGCCTCTGGAAACACCATATATTTT	CASSSQASGNTIYF
14	NA	NA	TRBV5-1	TRBJ2-5	TGCGCCAGCAGCCCCGCGGGGATACAAGAGACCCAGTACTTC	CASSPAGIQETQYF
16	NA	NA	TRBV5-1	TRBJ1-3	TGCGCCAGCAGCTTGGATGGCGAACCCACTGGAAACACCATATATTTT	CASSLDGEPTGNTIYF
15	TRBD2	NA	TRBV10-2	TRBJ2-3	TGCGCCAGCGCTATAGCGGGAGGAGTCACAGATACGCAGTATTTT	CASAIAGGVTDTQYF
14	NA	NA	TRBV7-2	TRBJ1-1	TGTGCCAGCAGCTCCTCCGGGACAATCTCGTGGGCTTTCTTT	CASSSSGTISWAFF
12	NA	NA	TRBV6-5	TRBJ1-5	TGTGCCAGCAGTGAACCTAATCAGCCCCAGCATTTT	CASSEPNQPQHF
13	NA	once	TRBV5-1	TRBJ2-5	TGCGCCAGCAGCGACAGACCGGCCAAGACCCAGTACTTC	CASSDRPAKTQYF
20	TRBD2	NA	TRBV18	TRBJ2-3	TGTGCCAGCTCACCGTTGCTAATGGCTAGCGGGACACCTAGCACAGATACGCAGTATTTT	CASSPLLMASGTPSTDTQYF
14	TRBD1	NA	TRBV6-5	TRBJ1-4	TGTGCCAGCAGTTACGGGACAGGGGGTCAAAAACTGTTTTTT	CASSYGTGGQKLFF
17	TRBD1	NA	TRBV4-3	TRBJ1-1	TGCGCCAGCAGCCAAGGGGTATGGGACAGGGGAGTTACTGAAGCTTTCTTT	CASSQGVWDRGVTEAFF
14	TRBD1	once	TRBV11-3	TRBJ2-2	TGTGCCAGCAGCACCTACAGGGGCGCCGGGGAGCTGTTTTTT	CASSTYRGAGELFF
17	TRBD2	NA	TRBV15	TRBJ2-3	TGTGCCACCAGCAGGGCCTTGACTAGCGGGATGACAGATACGCAGTATTTT	CATSRALTSGMTDTQYF
15	NA	NA	TRBV7-2	TRBJ2-2	TGTGCCAGCACCTCTTCGGGATGGTTCTCCGGGGAGCTGTTTTTT	CASTSSGWFSGELFF
13	NA	NA	TRBV2	TRBJ2-7	TGTGCCAGCAGTGAAGGGAGGGCCGCCGAGCAGTACTTC	CASSEGRAAEQYF